This TCR beta chain derives from a study of T cells in Graves' hyperthyroidism and ophthalmopathy. Overall study findings and caveats: Most clonotypes expanded in the thyroid (above 0.001) were also present in blood.

This clonotype was seen ten or more times. Its cognate antigen is unknown. Trimming left V 3 bases short and J 4 bases short, with 6 bases between. The CDR3 sequence is 13 residues long. TCR beta CDR3 regions were amplified from RNA transcripts. The TCR CDR3 was amplified in a first-round RT-PCR using the HTBI primer set. In TCRdb, the multiplex PCR reads were re-called with MiXCR into one record per CDR3 protein. The table has over 650,000 distinct CDR3 sequences, about 17% seen once. This TCR derives from a man aged 18 to 30 with Graves' hyperthyroidism. The rearrangement joins TRBV12-3 or TRBV12-4 to TRBJ1-4; D possibly corresponds to TRBD1 (5 bases). The material sequenced was blood. The CDR3 region has the DNA TGTGCCAGCAGTTTTGGGGGTAATGAAAAACTGTTTTTT. Translating it yields CASSFGGNEKLFF.